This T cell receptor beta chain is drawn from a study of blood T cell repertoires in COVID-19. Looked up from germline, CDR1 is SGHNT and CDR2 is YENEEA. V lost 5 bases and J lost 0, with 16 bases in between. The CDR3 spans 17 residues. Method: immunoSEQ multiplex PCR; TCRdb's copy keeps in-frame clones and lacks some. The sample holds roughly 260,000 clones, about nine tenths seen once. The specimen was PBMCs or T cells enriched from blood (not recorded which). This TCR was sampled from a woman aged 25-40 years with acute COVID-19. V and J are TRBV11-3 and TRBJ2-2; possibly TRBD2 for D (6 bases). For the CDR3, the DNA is TGTGCCAGCAGCCCCCGTTGGGCGGGATCGAACACCGGGGAGCTGTTTTTT. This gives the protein CASSPRWAGSNTGELFF.